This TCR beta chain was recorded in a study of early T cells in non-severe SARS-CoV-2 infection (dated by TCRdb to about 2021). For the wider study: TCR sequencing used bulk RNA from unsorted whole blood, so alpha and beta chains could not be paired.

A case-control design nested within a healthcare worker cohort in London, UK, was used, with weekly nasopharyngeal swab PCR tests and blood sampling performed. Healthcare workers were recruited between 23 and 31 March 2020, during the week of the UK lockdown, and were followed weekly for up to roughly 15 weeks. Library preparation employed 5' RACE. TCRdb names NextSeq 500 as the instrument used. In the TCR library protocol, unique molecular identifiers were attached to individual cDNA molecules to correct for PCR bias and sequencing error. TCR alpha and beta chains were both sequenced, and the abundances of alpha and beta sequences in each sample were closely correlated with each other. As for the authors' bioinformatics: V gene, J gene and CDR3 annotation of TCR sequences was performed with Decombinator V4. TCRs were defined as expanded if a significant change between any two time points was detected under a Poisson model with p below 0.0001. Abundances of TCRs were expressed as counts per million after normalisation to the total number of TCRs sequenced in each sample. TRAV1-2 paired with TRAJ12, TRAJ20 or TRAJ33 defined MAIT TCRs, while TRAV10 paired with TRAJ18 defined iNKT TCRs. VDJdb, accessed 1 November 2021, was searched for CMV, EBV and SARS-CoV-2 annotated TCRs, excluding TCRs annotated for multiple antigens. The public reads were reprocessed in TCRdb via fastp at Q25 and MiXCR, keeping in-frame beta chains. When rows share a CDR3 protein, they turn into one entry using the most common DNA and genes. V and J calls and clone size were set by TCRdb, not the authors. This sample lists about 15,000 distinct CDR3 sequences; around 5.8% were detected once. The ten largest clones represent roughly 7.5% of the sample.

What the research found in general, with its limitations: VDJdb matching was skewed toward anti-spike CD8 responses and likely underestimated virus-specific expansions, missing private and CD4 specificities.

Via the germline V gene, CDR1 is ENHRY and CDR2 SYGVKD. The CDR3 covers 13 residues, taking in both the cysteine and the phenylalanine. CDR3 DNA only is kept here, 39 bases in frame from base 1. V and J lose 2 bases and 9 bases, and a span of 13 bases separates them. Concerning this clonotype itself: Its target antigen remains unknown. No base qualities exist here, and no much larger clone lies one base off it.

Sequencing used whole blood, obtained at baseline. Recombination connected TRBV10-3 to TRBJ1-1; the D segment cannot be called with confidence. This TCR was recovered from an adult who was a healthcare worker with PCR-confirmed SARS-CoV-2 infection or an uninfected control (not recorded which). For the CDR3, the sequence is CAISEAALAQAFF. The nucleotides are TGTGCCATCAGTGAGGCGGCCCTAGCGCAAGCTTTCTTT.